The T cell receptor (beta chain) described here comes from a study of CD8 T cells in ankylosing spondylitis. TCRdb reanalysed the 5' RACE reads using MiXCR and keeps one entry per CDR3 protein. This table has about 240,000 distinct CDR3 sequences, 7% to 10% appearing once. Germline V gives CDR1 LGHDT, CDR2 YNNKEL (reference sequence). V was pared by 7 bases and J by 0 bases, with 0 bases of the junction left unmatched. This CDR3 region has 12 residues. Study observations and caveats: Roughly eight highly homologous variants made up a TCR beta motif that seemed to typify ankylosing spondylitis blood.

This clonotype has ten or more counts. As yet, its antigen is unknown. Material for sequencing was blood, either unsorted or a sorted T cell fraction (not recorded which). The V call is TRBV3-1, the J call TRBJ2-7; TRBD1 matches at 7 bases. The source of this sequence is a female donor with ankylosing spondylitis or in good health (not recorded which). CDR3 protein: CASNRGSYEQYF. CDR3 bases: TGTGCCAGCAACAGGGGCTCCTACGAGCAGTACTTC.